This note documents a single T cell receptor (beta chain) sequence. Its antigen is unidentified. The data originate from a study of CXCR3-negative and CXCR3-positive naive CD8 T cells. Study context: The total count of TRB reads reached 120 million to 150 million, and each library contributed about 1.5 +/- 0.3 million.

This CDR3 has 14 residues. Germline CDR1 is SNHLY and CDR2 is FYNNEI. Overall study results and limits: Memory cells showed distinct TRBV-TRBJ patterns, while the two naive subsets matched.

The libraries of TRB cDNA were prepared using 5' RACE with UMI labels. One entry per CDR3 protein, without DNA, is what TCRdb gives after re-calling the 5' RACE reads. Its table records about 43,000 distinct CDR3 sequences. The source material was memory CD8+ T cells from blood. The chain recombines TRBV2 with TRBJ2-1. The clonotype was recovered from a human donor in good health. Some clones in this sample may be carry-over from other donors' samples. CDR3: CASSEGGPYNEQFF. Full variable domain (remainder filled in from reference TRBV2 and TRBJ2-1): EPEVTQTPSHQVTQMGQEVILRCVPISNHLYFYWYRQILGQKVEFLVSFYNNEISEKSEIFDDQFSVERPDGSNFTLKIRSTKLEDSAMYFCASSEGGPYNEQFFGPGTRLTVL.